This T cell receptor (beta chain) was captured in a study of shared clonotypes between healthy human individuals. Profiling relied on immunoSEQ multiplex PCR, and the TCRdb table lists in-frame clones only, not all of them. The table has about 2 million clones, about 95% seen once. This clone showed up just once. CDR1 and CDR2 from the germline V gene are MNHEY and SMNVEV (reference sequence). V lost 0 bases, J lost 3 bases, and 8 bases lay in between. The CDR3 totals 14 residues. Naive CD8 cells comprised CD45RO-negative, CCR7-positively selected cells, excluding terminally differentiated effector memory CD45RA+ cells.

Sequencing was carried out using naive CD8+ T cells sorted from blood. This chain uses TRBV27 with TRBJ1-1; weak D call: TRBD1 (5 bases). The receptor was derived from a man aged 18-30 years in good health. CDR3 sequence reads: CASSLSGAHTEAFF. CDR3 sequence (DNA): TGTGCCAGCAGTTTATCCGGGGCACACACTGAAGCTTTCTTT.